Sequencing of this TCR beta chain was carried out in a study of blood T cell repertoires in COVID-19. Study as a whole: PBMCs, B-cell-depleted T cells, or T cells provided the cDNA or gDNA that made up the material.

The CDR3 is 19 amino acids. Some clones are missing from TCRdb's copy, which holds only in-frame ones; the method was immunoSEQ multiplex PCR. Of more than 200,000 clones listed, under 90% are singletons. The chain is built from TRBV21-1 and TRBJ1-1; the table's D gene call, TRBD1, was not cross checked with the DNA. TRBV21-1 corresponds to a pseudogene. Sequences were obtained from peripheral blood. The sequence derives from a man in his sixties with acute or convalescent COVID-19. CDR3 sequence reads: CASSKPPPPDRAEGTEAFF. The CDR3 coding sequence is TGTGCCAGCAGCAAACCCCCTCCTCCTGACAGGGCGGAAGGCACTGAAGCTTTCTTT.